These 26 T cell receptor beta chains were sequenced from one sample in a study of cytomegalovirus exposure and HLA in healthy donors. Sequenced by immunoSEQ multiplex PCR; TCRdb stores in-frame clones only, minus some. This sample yields 100,000 to 150,000 clones, of which approximately 89% are seen a single time; approximately 1.2% belongs to the top ten. The sequenced sample was PBMCs. These receptors came from a woman aged 18 to 35 in good health and CMV-seronegative.

The chain has TRBV27 and TRBJ2-2, with D perhaps TRBD1 (7 bases). From germline, CDR1 is MNHEY and CDR2 SMNVEV (reference sequence). Trimming stripped 3 bases from V and 5 bases from J, with 13 bases between. The CDR3 spans 15 residues. The CDR3 region has the DNA TGTGCCAGCAGTTTCTGGGCAGGGGGGACCGGGGAGCTGTTTTTT. Residues: CASSFWAGGTGELFF.

The chain combines TRBV10-2 with TRBJ1-6; a possible D gene is TRBD1 (5 bases). The CDR3 totals 14 residues. The germline V gene encodes CDR1 WSHSY and CDR2 SAAADI. V shed 4 bases and J shed 9 bases, with 13 bases lying between them. Written as DNA, the CDR3 is TGCGCCAGCAGTGGGGCAGGGAATAGTTCACCCCTCCACTTT. It translates to CASSGAGNSSPLHF.

The CDR3 DNA sequence: TGTGCCAGTAGTATGAACCTAGCGGGGTCCACAGATACGCAGTATTTT. This encodes CASSMNLAGSTDTQYF. The V gene is TRBV19, the J gene TRBJ2-3; 9 bases are a match to TRBD2. The germline gives CDR1 LNHDA, CDR2 SQIVND (reference sequence). Trimming removed 3 bases from V and 2 bases from J; junction bases left unmatched: 6. CDR3 length equals 16 residues. Drawing the rest from reference TRBV19 and TRBJ2-3, the complete variable domain is DGGITQSPKYLFRKEGQNVTLSCEQNLNHDAMYWYRQDPGQGLRLIYYSQIVNDFQKGDIAEGYSVSREKKESFPLTVTSAQKNPTAFYLCASSMNLAGSTDTQYFGPGTRLTVL.

This chain links TRBV6-6 with TRBJ1-6; TRBD1 matches 8 bases. V lost 5 bases, J lost 10 bases, and 7 bases stayed unmatched. The CDR3 runs 14 residues. Germline-derived CDR1 and CDR2 are MNHNY and SVGAGI (reference sequence). CDR3: CASSADRGLSPLHF. The CDR3, as DNA: TGTGCCAGCAGTGCCGACAGGGGTCTATCACCCCTCCACTTT.

The CDR3 nucleotides are TGTGCCAGCAGCGCTAAAACACAGAGCTCCTATAATTCACCCCTCCACTTT. Encoded protein: CASSAKTQSSYNSPLHF. The chain carries TRBV9 and TRBJ1-6; no reliable D call. V was trimmed by 3 bases and J by 0 bases, leaving 13 bases between them. This CDR3 region has 17 residues. Germline CDR1 is SGDLS and CDR2 is YYNGEE.

The chain is built from TRBV4-1 and TRBJ2-7; possibly TRBD2 for D (6 bases). The CDR3 has 15 amino acids. In germline, CDR1 is MGHRA, CDR2 YSYEKL. The ends were cut back, 3 bases at V and 4 bases at J, with 16 bases in the middle. This CDR3 is CASSHPPAGKYEQYF. The CDR3 nucleotides read TGCGCCAGCAGCCACCCCCCCGCGGGGAAGTACGAGCAGTACTTC.

The chain employs TRBV5-1 and TRBJ1-1; possible D gene TRBD1, 5 bases. The CDR3 consists of 17 residues. Between the trimmed V and J ends, which lost 4 bases and 3 bases, there was a span of 22 bases. CDR1 and CDR2 (germline): SGHRS, YFSETQ. For the CDR3, the DNA is TGCGCCAGCAGCCTCAGGGCCACCAGTATATCCTACACTGAAGCTTTCTTT. This sequence encodes CASSLRATSISYTEAFF.

This sequence joins TRBV10-3 and TRBJ2-2; a weak D match, TRBD2 (6 bases). The CDR3 totals 16 residues. With 7 bases removed from V and 2 bases from J, the gap between germline ends came to 17 bases. Per germline, CDR1 ENHRY and CDR2 SYGVKD. The DNA for the CDR3 is TGTGCCATCACCGCGGGGTCGCGGGGAAACACCGGGGAGCTGTTTTTT. Amino acid sequence: CAITAGSRGNTGELFF.

The gene calls are TRBV2 and TRBJ2-1, with 7 nucleotides matching TRBD2. Per germline, CDR1 SNHLY and CDR2 FYNNEI. Germline trimming cut 6 bases from V and 10 bases from J; bases unmatched to any gene: 15. The CDR3 has 15 amino acids. The CDR3 sequence is CASRNLGEGLDEQFF. The CDR3 bases are TGTGCCAGCAGAAACCTCGGGGAGGGTCTTGACGAGCAGTTCTTC.

This chain links TRBV5-1 with TRBJ2-5; D is unresolved. The CDR3 length is 14 residues. The V end lost 3 bases, the J end lost 3 bases, and 12 bases lay between the germline ends. CDR1 SGHRS and CDR2 YFSETQ come from the germline V gene. The CDR3 coding sequence is TGCGCCAGCAGCTCGCCGGGTCTCAAAGAGACCCAGTACTTC. Protein sequence: CASSSPGLKETQYF.

J is TRBJ2-7 and V is TRBV4-2, with TRBD2 matching 8 bases. The trim removed 1 base at V and 2 bases at J, leaving 4 bases unmatched. CDR3 length: 15 amino acids. CDR1 is LGHNA, CDR2 YNFKEQ, per germline. CDR3 protein: CASSQGGGTTYEQYF. The CDR3 region has the DNA TGTGCCAGCAGCCAAGGCGGGGGGACCACCTACGAGCAGTACTTC.

Points on this clone: At one boundary the junction diverges from the germline segment, which might be a read error. V usage is TRBV2 and J usage is TRBJ2-7; 10 bases agree with TRBD1. Germline-derived CDR1 and CDR2 are SNHLY and FYNNEI. This CDR3 is 11 amino acids long. The CDR3 DNA reads TGTGCCAGCATTCTGACAGGGGGCGGACACTTC. This sequence encodes CASILTGGGHF.

The rearrangement joins TRBV10-3 to TRBJ1-2; perhaps TRBD1 as D (5 bases). The CDR3 sequence is 11 residues long. The ends were cut back, 6 bases at V and 8 bases at J, with 10 bases in the middle. Germline CDR1 reads ENHRY; CDR2 reads SYGVKD. As DNA, the CDR3 is TGTGCCATCAGGGACACACCGGGCTACACCTTC. Its translation: CAIRDTPGYTF.

V is TRBV6-1 and J is TRBJ2-4; tentative D call: TRBD2 (6 bases). Trimming took 1 base from V and 6 from J, leaving 16 bases between them. The CDR3 is made up of 16 amino acids. Germline V lookup: CDR1 MNHNS, CDR2 SASEGT. DNA for the CDR3: TGTGCCAGCAGTGAAGGTCGGGGACTTACCAGAAACATTCAGTACTTC. It specifies CASSEGRGLTRNIQYF.

The sample holds a few counts of this clone. V usage is TRBV6-1 and J usage is TRBJ1-5; 12 bases match TRBD1. CDR1 and CDR2 from the germline V gene are MNHNS and SASEGT. V lost 8 bases and J lost 6; bases outside the gene matches: 8. The CDR3 spans 15 residues. CDR3 region: CASAPGQGASQPQHF. The CDR3 DNA follows: TGTGCCAGCGCCCCGGGACAGGGGGCCAGTCAGCCCCAGCATTTT.

V is TRBV5-1 and J is TRBJ2-1; the match to TRBD2 covers 10 bases. Per the germline V gene, CDR1 is SGHRS and CDR2 is YFSETQ. Losses at the gene ends were 1 base for V and 7 bases for J; bases not matched to a gene: 2. CDR3 length equals 14 residues. CDR3 loop: CASSLRTSGNEQFF. In DNA form, the CDR3 reads TGCGCCAGCAGCTTGCGGACTAGCGGAAATGAGCAGTTCTTC.

This clone occurred once. The V and J genes are TRBV6-1 and TRBJ2-3; 7 positions match TRBD2. Germline CDR1 MNHNS, CDR2 SASEGT. J was trimmed by 1 base and V by 4 bases; bases with no gene match: 5. The CDR3 totals 15 residues. The CDR3 nucleotides read TGTGCCAGCAGTGTCGGGACTACCCGCACAGATACGCAGTATTTT. As protein: CASSVGTTRTDTQYF.

The chain links TRBV16 to TRBJ1-1; D is perhaps TRBD1 (5 bases). The CDR3 runs 15 residues. Germline V gene lookup returns CDR1 KGHSY and CDR2 FQNENV. The V and J ends lost 5 bases and 0 bases respectively, with 13 bases between them. The CDR3 spells CASSYRQPMNTEAFF. The CDR3 DNA reads TGTGCCAGCAGCTACCGACAGCCCATGAACACTGAAGCTTTCTTT. Using reference TRBV16 and TRBJ1-1 for the parts outside the CDR3, the full variable domain is GEEVAQTPKHLVRGEGQKAKLYCAPIKGHSYVFWYQQVLKNEFKFLISFQNENVFDETGMPKERFSAKCLPNSPCSLEIQATKLEDSAVYFCASSYRQPMNTEAFFGQGTRLTVV.

The chain carries TRBV5-1 and TRBJ2-3; 9 bases match TRBD1. The germline V gene encodes CDR1 SGHRS and CDR2 YFSETQ. J gave up 2 bases and V 4 bases, and 11 bases lay outside the gene matches. The CDR3 extends over 17 amino acids. The DNA for the CDR3 is TGCGCCAGCAGCCCGGGCGGGACAGGGACGGCCACAGATACGCAGTATTTT. This gives the protein CASSPGGTGTATDTQYF.

The chain recombines TRBV5-1 with TRBJ1-1, with 12 nucleotides matching TRBD1. V dropped 5 bases and J dropped 5; count of bases not matched to a gene: 10. Germline values: CDR1 SGHRS, CDR2 YFSETQ. This CDR3 is built from 16 residues. The CDR3 DNA sequence: TGCGCCAGCAGAAGACCGGGACAGGGGGCGGAAACTGAAGCTTTCTTT. It specifies CASRRPGQGAETEAFF.

This clone was counted once. The chain carries TRBV7-9 and TRBJ2-7, with D possibly being TRBD1 (5 bases). The CDR3 length is 14 residues. V gave up 5 bases and J gave up 2 bases, with 13 bases separating them. Germline loops: CDR1 SEHNR, CDR2 FQNEAQ (reference sequence). CDR3 DNA: TGTGCCAGCAGCGTGCGGACACCGACCTACGAGCAGTACTTC. As protein: CASSVRTPTYEQYF.

This chain joins TRBV14 and TRBJ1-6; 7 nucleotides agree with TRBD1. Germline loops: CDR1 SGHDN, CDR2 FVKESK. Unmatched junction bases numbered 9, after V lost 1 base and J lost 9 bases. There are 16 residues in the CDR3. The CDR3 reads CASSQVRGQGGSPLHF. CDR3 sequence (DNA): TGTGCCAGCAGCCAAGTGAGGGGGCAGGGTGGTTCACCCCTCCACTTT. The full variable domain, completed using reference TRBV14 and TRBJ1-6, is EAGVTQFPSHSVIEKGQTVTLRCDPISGHDNLYWYRRVMGKEIKFLLHFVKESKQDESGMPNNRFLAERTGGTYSTLKVQPAELEDSGVYFCASSQVRGQGGSPLHFGNGTRLTVT.

V usage is TRBV11-3 and J usage is TRBJ2-1; D may be TRBD1 (6 bases). V lost 1 base, J lost 3 bases, and 13 bases lay in between. The CDR3 sequence is 16 residues long. Germline values: CDR1 SGHNT, CDR2 YENEEA. CDR3 loop: CASSLGRDTVYNEQFF. The CDR3 nucleotides read TGTGCCAGCAGCTTAGGACGGGACACCGTCTACAATGAGCAGTTCTTC.

This clone was detected a few times. This rearrangement joins TRBV6-4 to TRBJ1-1; no reliable D call. The CDR3 consists of 14 residues. V lost 5 bases and J 3 bases, leaving 13 bases between the germline ends. In germline, CDR1 is MRHNA, CDR2 SNTAGT. This chain's CDR3 is CASSLTGEDTEAFF. CDR3 DNA sequence: TGTGCCAGCAGTCTGACCGGGGAAGACACTGAAGCTTTCTTT.

The chain combines TRBV4-2 with TRBJ1-6, with a possible D match to TRBD1 (5 bases). Germline CDR1 reads LGHNA; CDR2 reads YNFKEQ. V was cut by 1 base and J by 10 bases, with 14 bases left in between. CDR3 length: 15 residues. The CDR3 bases are TGTGCCAGCAGCCAAGTGGGGCGAACTGGCTCACCCCTCCACTTT. Its protein product is CASSQVGRTGSPLHF.

The genes are TRBV6-5 and TRBJ1-1; D may be TRBD1 (5 bases). Looked up from germline, CDR1 is MNHEY and CDR2 is SVGAGI. CDR3 length: 14 amino acids. Trimming stripped 9 bases from V and 2 bases from J, with 16 bases between. The CDR3 reads CASKGPQANTEAFF. The CDR3 bases are TGTGCCAGTAAGGGGCCACAGGCTAACACTGAAGCTTTCTTT.